This T cell receptor beta chain was sequenced for a study of T cell responses to AZD1222 COVID-19 vaccine. Germline assignment: CDR1 MNHEY and CDR2 SMNVEV (reference sequence). CDR3 length: 14 residues. The V and J ends lost 4 bases and 5 bases respectively, with 14 bases between them. As concerns this clone: The antigen is undetermined.

Study results and limitations: Spike-specific TCR repertoires showed rising breadth and depth after two AZD1222 doses. Reportedly, close to half of spike-specific TCRs are directed against unmutated variant regions. Vaccine-related CD4 TCRs covered spike, predominating at 160-218 and 743-854.

Using immunoSEQ multiplex PCR, the repertoire was profiled, and TCRdb retains in-frame clones only, with some absent. Here the sample spans 150,000 to 200,000 clones, about 94% being singletons. The sample consisted of peripheral blood, taken on day 0 of AZD1222 vaccination. The clonotype originates from an adult in good health. The V gene is TRBV27, the J gene TRBJ2-5; D may be TRBD1 or TRBD2 (5 bases each). CDR3 nucleotides: TGTGCCAGCAGTTCTCGGCCAAGGGACGAGACCCAGTACTTC. It specifies CASSSRPRDETQYF.